These 11 T cell receptor beta chains came from one sample sequenced in a study of cytomegalovirus exposure and HLA in healthy donors. With 60 Vbeta and 13 Jbeta primers, the PCR was carried out. The table came from immunoSEQ multiplex PCR; TCRdb's copy has only in-frame clones and leaves some out. There are over 120,000 clones in the sample; just under 85% occur only once, and 9% to 10% lies in the top ten. Specimen: PBMCs. The receptors stem from a woman aged 55-69 years in good health and CMV-seropositive.

The chain carries TRBV6-4 and TRBJ2-7; 8 positions agree with TRBD1. Germline lookup yields CDR1 MRHNA and CDR2 SNTAGT. This CDR3 spans 13 amino acids. V dropped 9 bases and J dropped 5; count of bases not matched to a gene: 9. In DNA, the CDR3 is TGTGCCAGGGACTTGACAGGGGAGGACGAGCAGTACTTC. Protein: CARDLTGEDEQYF.

This CDR3 reads CASSVAMDLRSYNEQFF. CDR3 coding DNA: TGTGCCAGCAGCGTAGCGATGGACTTACGCTCCTACAATGAGCAGTTCTTC. The chain recombines TRBV9 with TRBJ2-1; TRBD2 is a possible D gene (5 bases). Germline CDR1 reads SGDLS; CDR2 reads YYNGEE. This CDR3 contains 17 residues. V was trimmed by 0 bases and J by 0 bases, leaving 13 bases between them.

The rearrangement joins TRBV5-1 to TRBJ2-2; TRBD2 aligns across 10 bases. CDR3 length: 18 residues. V lost 0 bases to trimming and J lost 4 bases; unmatched junction nucleotides: 9. Germline lookup yields CDR1 SGHRS and CDR2 YFSETQ. The DNA of the CDR3 is TGCGCCAGCAGCTTGGCCCTAGCGGGGGACTTAGGCACCGGGGAGCTGTTTTTT. This gives the protein CASSLALAGDLGTGELFF.

The V and J genes are TRBV7-9 and TRBJ2-7; 7 bases line up with TRBD2. V shed 2 bases and J 3 bases; nucleotides not matched to a gene: 1. There are 13 residues in the CDR3. The germline V gene has CDR1 SEHNR and CDR2 FQNEAQ (reference sequence). The CDR3 DNA sequence: TGTGCCAGCAGCTTACGCGGGGGCTACGAGCAGTACTTC. Translated, it gives CASSLRGGYEQYF.

This clone was found once. The chain employs TRBV5-1 and TRBJ2-7; tentative D call: TRBD2 (6 bases). This CDR3 spans 13 amino acids. Trimming took off 5 bases at V and 2 bases at J, with 11 bases between the two ends. The germline gives CDR1 SGHRS, CDR2 YFSETQ. CDR3 amino acids: CASSPGDAYEQYF. CDR3 bases: TGCGCCAGCAGTCCGGGAGACGCCTACGAGCAGTACTTC.

This sequence joins TRBV27 and TRBJ2-2, with 9 bases matching TRBD1. Germline-derived CDR1 and CDR2 are MNHEY and SMNVEV (reference sequence). The CDR3 totals 14 residues. V lost 6 bases, J lost 5 bases, and 4 bases stayed unmatched. CDR3 protein: CASSQGQGTGELFF. CDR3 nucleotide sequence: TGTGCCAGCAGCCAGGGACAGGGAACCGGGGAGCTGTTTTTT.

The chain carries TRBV5-1 and TRBJ1-4; TRBD1 matches 9 bases. Germline V gene sequence: CDR1 SGHRS, CDR2 YFSETQ. Trimming at V came to 4 bases and at J to 1 base, leaving 5 bases not matched to a gene. The CDR3 contains 16 residues. The CDR3 nucleotides read TGCGCCAGCAGCAGGGACAGGGCAGTAACTAATGAAAAACTGTTTTTT. This codes for CASSRDRAVTNEKLFF.

The chain has TRBV7-8 and TRBJ2-5; 7 bases fit TRBD2. With 1 base clipped from V and 5 bases from J, the junction kept 4 bases outside the gene matches. CDR3 length equals 14 residues. From germline, CDR1 is SGHVS and CDR2 FQNEAQ. The CDR3 DNA is TGTGCCAGCAGCTTAGGCCCCGGGGGGGAGACCCAGTACTTC. Its translation: CASSLGPGGETQYF.

The rearrangement joins TRBV7-2 to TRBJ2-5; 7 bases are shared with TRBD2. Germline CDR1 reads SGHTA; CDR2 reads FQGNSA. Trimming took 5 bases from V and 9 from J; bases not matched to a gene: 6. This CDR3 region has 12 residues. The DNA of the CDR3 is TGTGCCAGCAGCCCCCAGGGAGGGCCCCAGTACTTC. This sequence encodes CASSPQGGPQYF.

The rearrangement joins TRBV7-8 to TRBJ2-3; a weak D match, TRBD2 (6 bases). Germline V gives CDR1 SGHVS, CDR2 FQNEAQ. The CDR3 loop spans 16 amino acids. Trimming pared 2 bases from V and 1 base from J, leaving 13 bases between. CDR3 residues: CASSLPRASGTDTQYF. The DNA for the CDR3 is TGTGCCAGCAGCTTACCCCGGGCTAGCGGCACAGATACGCAGTATTTT.

This clone was recorded once. The CDR3 nucleotides read TGTGCCAGCAGCTTCTCGGGCTCCTACGAGCAGTACTTC. It yields the protein CASSFSGSYEQYF. The chain recombines TRBV7-9 with TRBJ2-7; D not resolved. The CDR3 contains 13 residues. CDR1 is SEHNR and CDR2 is FQNEAQ in the germline V gene (reference sequence). V gave up 3 bases and J gave up 0 bases, with 6 bases separating them.